This T cell receptor (beta chain) was profiled in a study of blood T cells in healthy people across ages. Then a second PCR, running about 7 to 11 cycles, was carried out with a sample-barcoded 5' primer and a J-beta primer mix. TCRdb processed the 5' RACE reads anew with MiXCR; each CDR3 protein has one entry. The sample gives approximately 730,000 distinct CDR3 sequences, roughly 44% of which show up once; 20% to 25% is in the top ten. Peripheral blood from each donor was collected in a volume of 8 to 10 milliliters. General study findings and limits: Diversity estimates drawn from one million T cells were deemed underestimates. Higher naive T cell percentage went strongly together with higher TCR beta diversity. Without sorted subsets, naive and antigen-experienced compartments could not be conclusively compared.

Details on this clonotype: Its antigen is unidentified.

The source material was blood. The receptor was isolated from a woman aged 55 to 70 in good health.

CDR3 loop: CSASRDSHTQYF. Here the CDR3 DNA reads TGCAGTGCCAGCCGGGACTCTCATACGCAGTATTTT. The chain recombines TRBV20-1 with TRBJ2-3, with a tentative D call TRBD2 (6 bases). Between the trimmed V and J ends, which lost 6 bases and 7 bases, there was a span of 14 bases. Germline V gene sequence: CDR1 DFQATT, CDR2 SNEGSKA (reference sequence). The CDR3 length is 12 residues.